This T cell receptor beta chain is from a study of chemoradiotherapy in HPV16-positive cancers. Study-wide points: HPV-specific T cells were functionally defined from only two HPV16-positive patients. Non-HPV-specific T cells did not expand in tumors during treatment, whereas candidate HPV-specific clones and E7-related motifs did.

Here immunoSEQ multiplex PCR was the method, and the copy in TCRdb shows in-frame clones only, minus some. The table shows about 1,300 clones, with roughly four fifths occurring only once. Samples were taken several times over chemoradiotherapy. As for this clone: Its antigen is undetermined.

The receptor comes from a human donor with HPV-associated anogenital cancer. Here the sequenced sample was tumor tissue, taken from a patient who underwent chemoradiotherapy.

The CDR3 reads CASSIGDVTDTQYF. DNA for the CDR3: TGTGCCAGTAGTATAGGGGACGTCACAGATACGCAGTATTTT. The J gene is TRBJ2-3, the V gene TRBV19; D may correspond to TRBD1 or TRBD2 (5 bases each). The ends were cut back, 1 base at V and 2 bases at J, with 7 bases in the middle. Germline CDR1 is LNHDA and CDR2 is SQIVND (reference sequence). The CDR3 consists of 14 residues.